Listed here is a single T cell receptor (beta chain). Antigen specificity is unknown. Germline trimming cut 6 bases from V and 16 bases from J; bases unmatched to any gene: 6. Germline V gives CDR1 DFQATT, CDR2 SNEGSKA (reference sequence). The length of the CDR3 is 10 residues. Here immunoSEQ multiplex PCR was the method, and the copy in TCRdb shows in-frame clones only, minus some. The sample carries under 95,000 clones, around 81% recorded once. This sample is part of a study of T cells in localized non-small cell lung cancer. Regarding the study as a whole: Of the tissues analyzed, uninvolved adjacent lung showed maximal T cell clonality, greater than tumor. Out of the top 100 tumor clones, a median 57 were seen in adjacent lung. Longer overall survival was associated with a higher density of T cells in the blood. Sequencing, confined to only one tumor region, leaves heterogeneity possible.

This specimen consisted of peripheral blood, obtained before any cancer treatment. The receptor was derived from a female donor of 60 years or more with stage I lung adenocarcinoma. The genes are TRBV20-1 and TRBJ2-1; 10 nucleotides agree with TRBD1. The CDR3 coding sequence is TGCAGTGCGGGGGACAGGGGTTTTTTCTTC. Translated, it gives CSAGDRGFFF.